This entry is about one T cell receptor beta chain. This sample stems from a study of blood T cell repertoires in COVID-19. Study-wide background: Collection of acute and convalescent COVID-19 samples took place in the United States, Italy and Spain. Nucleic acid was either cDNA or gDNA, and it came from T cells, B-cell-depleted T cells, or PBMCs.

The germline gives CDR1 SNHLY, CDR2 FYNNEI. The CDR3 has 13 residues. With 8 bases removed from V and 2 bases from J, the gap between germline ends came to 12 bases. In the authors' workflow: Reference gene primer amplification gave nucleated cell count estimates. Clones were sequenced by immunoSEQ multiplex PCR, and TCRdb holds only the in-frame ones, with some missing. V, J and clone size derive from that table, while D and trimming were established from the DNA sequence. Here the sample spans about 300,000 clones, around 87% being singletons. Sequenced input: peripheral blood. The clonotype comes from a man in his 70s with acute or convalescent COVID-19. This sequence joins TRBV2 and TRBJ1-2, with D possibly matching TRBD1 (6 bases). The CDR3 DNA reads TGTGCCAGCCTAGACAGGACCAACTATGGCTACACCTTC. Translating it yields CASLDRTNYGYTF.